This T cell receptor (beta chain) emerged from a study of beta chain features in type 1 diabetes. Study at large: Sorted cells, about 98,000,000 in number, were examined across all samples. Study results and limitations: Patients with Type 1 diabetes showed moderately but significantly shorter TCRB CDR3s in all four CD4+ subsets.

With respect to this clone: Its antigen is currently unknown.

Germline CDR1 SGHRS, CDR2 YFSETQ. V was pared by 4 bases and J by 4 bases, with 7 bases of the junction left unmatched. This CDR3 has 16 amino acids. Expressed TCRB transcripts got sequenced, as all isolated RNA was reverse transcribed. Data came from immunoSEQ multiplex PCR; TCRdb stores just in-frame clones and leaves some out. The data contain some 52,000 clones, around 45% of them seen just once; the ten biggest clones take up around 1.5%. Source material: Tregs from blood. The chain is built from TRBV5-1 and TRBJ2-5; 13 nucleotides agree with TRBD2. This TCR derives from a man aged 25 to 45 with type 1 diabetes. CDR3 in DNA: TGCGCCAGCAGCCGCGGGACTAGCGGGACCTTAGAGACCCAGTACTTC. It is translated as CASSRGTSGTLETQYF. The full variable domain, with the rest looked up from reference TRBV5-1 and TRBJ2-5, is KAGVTQTPRYLIKTRGQQVTLSCSPISGHRSVSWYQQTPGQGLQFLFEYFSETQRNKGNFPGRFSGRQFSNSRSEMNVSTLELGDSALYLCASSRGTSGTLETQYFGPGTRLLVL.